This T cell receptor (beta chain) was sequenced for a study of cytomegalovirus exposure and HLA in healthy donors. Researchers ran the PCR with 60 Vbeta and 13 Jbeta primers. This table comes from immunoSEQ multiplex PCR, and its TCRdb copy is limited to in-frame clones, with some not included. The sample has 130,000 to 150,000 clones, roughly 82% seen once. The sequence derives from a male donor in good health and CMV-seronegative. The specimen sequenced was PBMCs.

This CDR3 reads CASSQEGPGLAGAYEQYF. As DNA, the CDR3 is TGCGCCAGCAGCCAAGAGGGGCCGGGACTAGCGGGAGCATACGAGCAGTACTTC. The rearrangement links TRBV4-1 to TRBJ2-7, with 14 bases fitting TRBD2. Germline CDR1 MGHRA, CDR2 YSYEKL. V lost 0 bases and J lost 4; bases outside the gene matches: 8. The CDR3 has 18 amino acids.